The present entry profiles one T cell receptor beta chain with its context. Its antigen target is currently unknown. The sample holds no much larger clone one base away, and base qualities are not on file. This sample was sequenced with an Illumina NovaSeq 6000. TCRalpha and TCRbeta cDNA libraries were built by 5'RACE with constant-segment primers, adding sample barcodes and unique molecular identifiers. Trizol reagent was used to extract RNA from every sample. The libraries were amplified in two PCR steps, and the second step added a second sample barcode and Illumina TruSeq adapters. Sequencing of libraries was performed on an Illumina NovaSeq with 2 x 150 bp paired-end reads. The paper's data handling went like this. With migec v1.2.7, reads were demultiplexed and then collapsed into UMI-guided consensus sequences. Using mixcr v2.1.11, the UMI consensuses were aligned to TRA and TRB V and J templates and assembled into clonotypes. Clonotypes were classified as expanded or contracted when called significant by both edgeR and NoisET, with noise models trained on biological replicates. edgeR calls used a false discovery rate-adjusted p below 0.01 and a log2 fold-change threshold of 1. As an exploratory analysis of dynamics, PCA with hierarchical clustering was applied to max-normalized trajectories of the 1000 most abundant clonotypes. The CD4 or CD8 phenotype of responding clones was assigned using the separately sequenced CD4+ and CD8+ repertoires. TCRdb redid the processing of the public reads, applying fastp at Q25 and MiXCR, and retained in-frame beta chains. Each entry is one CDR3 protein sequence, shown with its most common DNA and genes. Here the V and J calls rest on TCRdb's processing, not on the authors' analysis. The sample data list around 250,000 distinct CDR3 sequences, and over 15% of these were observed just once. 22% of the sample rests with the top ten.

This sample is part of a study of T-cell memory formation after mild COVID-19 listed by TCRdb under 2021. Concerning the study at large: Most TCR sequence clusters were specific to one of the two donors. The cohort comprised two young, previously healthy adult volunteers, one female and one male. T-cell clones expanding and contracting after mild COVID-19 in two donors were tracked by longitudinal TCRalpha and TCRbeta repertoire sequencing. Beyond this particular receptor, the publication reports: Clones contracting from day 15 to 85 had balanced CD4/CD8 phenotypes, while a second wave expanding from day 15 to 37 was biased towards CD4+. Some responding clones were found in pre-infection memory, which suggests that pre-existing cross-reactive memory T cells took part in the SARS-CoV-2 response. The second-wave clones that peaked on day 37 were not confirmed to be SARS-CoV-2 specific. Contracting CD4+ clones turned up mainly in the CM and EM memory subsets, whereas EMRA was where CD8+ clones were enriched. The study covered only a couple of mild cases, and larger cohorts including severe cases with pre-infection samples were considered necessary.

Ficoll-Paque density gradient centrifugation was the method used to isolate PBMCs. Sequences were obtained from PBMCs or a T cell subset sorted from them (not recorded which). This TCR came from a man younger than 30 who had mild COVID-19 (a few samples of this study predate the infection). The sample titles of this study are shuffled in the database, so cell type and time point are left out; the donor was told from shared clones.

The DNA sequence is as follows: TGTGCCAGCAGCTTAACGGGGGCCGGGAAAGATACGCAGCATTTT. This encodes CASSLTGAGKDTQHF. The sequence links TRBV7-6 to TRBJ2-3; the D gene is perhaps TRBD1, on 6 matching bases. Near its end, the DNA agrees better with TRBJ1-5, so the J call may be wrong. Its CDR3 holds 15 amino acids, cysteine through phenylalanine. Left in the record is the CDR3 DNA by itself, 45 bases read in frame from the first base. According to the germline V gene, CDR1 reads SGHVS and CDR2 reads FNYEAQ.